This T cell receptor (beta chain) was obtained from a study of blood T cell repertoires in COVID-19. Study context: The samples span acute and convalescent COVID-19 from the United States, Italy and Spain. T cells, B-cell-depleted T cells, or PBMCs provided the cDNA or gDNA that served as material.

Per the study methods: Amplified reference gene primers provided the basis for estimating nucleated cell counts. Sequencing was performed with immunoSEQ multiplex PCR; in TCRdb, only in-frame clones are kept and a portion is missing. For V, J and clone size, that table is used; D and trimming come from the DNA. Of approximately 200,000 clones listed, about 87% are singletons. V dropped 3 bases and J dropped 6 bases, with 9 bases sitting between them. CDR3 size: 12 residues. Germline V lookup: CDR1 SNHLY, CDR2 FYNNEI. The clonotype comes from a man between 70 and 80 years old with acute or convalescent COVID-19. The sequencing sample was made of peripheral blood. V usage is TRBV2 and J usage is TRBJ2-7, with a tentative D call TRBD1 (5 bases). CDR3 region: CASSEYRFEQYF. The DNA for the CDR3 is TGTGCCAGCAGTGAGTACAGGTTCGAGCAGTACTTC.